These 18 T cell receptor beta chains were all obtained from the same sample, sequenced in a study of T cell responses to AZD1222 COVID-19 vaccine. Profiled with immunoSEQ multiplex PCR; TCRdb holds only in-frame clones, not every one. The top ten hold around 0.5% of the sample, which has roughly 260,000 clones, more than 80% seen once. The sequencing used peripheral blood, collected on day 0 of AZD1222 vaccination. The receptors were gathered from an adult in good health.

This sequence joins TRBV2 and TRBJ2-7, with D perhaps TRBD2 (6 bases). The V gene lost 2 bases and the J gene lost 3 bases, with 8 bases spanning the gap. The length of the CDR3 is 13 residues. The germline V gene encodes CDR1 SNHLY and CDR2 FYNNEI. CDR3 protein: CASSERRGYEQYF. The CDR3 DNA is TGTGCCAGCAGTGAAAGGCGGGGCTACGAGCAGTACTTC.

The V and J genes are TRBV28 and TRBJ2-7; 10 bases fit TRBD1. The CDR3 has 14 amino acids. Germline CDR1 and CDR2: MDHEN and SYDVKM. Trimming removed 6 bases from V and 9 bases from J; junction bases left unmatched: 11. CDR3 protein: CASSPGDRGPGQYF. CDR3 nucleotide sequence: TGTGCCAGCAGCCCTGGGGACAGGGGCCCCGGGCAGTACTTC.

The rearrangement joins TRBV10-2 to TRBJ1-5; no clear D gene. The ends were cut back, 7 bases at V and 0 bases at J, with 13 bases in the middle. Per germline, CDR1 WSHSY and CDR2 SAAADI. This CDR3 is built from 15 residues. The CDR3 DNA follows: TGCGCCAGCAAGCTTGGGGATTATAGCAATCAGCCCCAGCATTTT. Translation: CASKLGDYSNQPQHF.

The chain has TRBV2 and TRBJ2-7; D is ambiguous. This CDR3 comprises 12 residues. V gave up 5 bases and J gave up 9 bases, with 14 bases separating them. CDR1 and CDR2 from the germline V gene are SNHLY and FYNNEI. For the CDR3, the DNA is TGTGCCAGCAGTAGACTCGCCTCGGGGCAGTACTTC. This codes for CASSRLASGQYF.

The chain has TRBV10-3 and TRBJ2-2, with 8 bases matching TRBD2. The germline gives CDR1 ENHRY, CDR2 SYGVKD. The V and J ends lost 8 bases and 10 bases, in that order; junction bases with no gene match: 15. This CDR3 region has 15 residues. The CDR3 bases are TGTGCCATCCACGACTCCCCAGCGGGAGTTGTGGAGCTGTTTTTT. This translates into CAIHDSPAGVVELFF.

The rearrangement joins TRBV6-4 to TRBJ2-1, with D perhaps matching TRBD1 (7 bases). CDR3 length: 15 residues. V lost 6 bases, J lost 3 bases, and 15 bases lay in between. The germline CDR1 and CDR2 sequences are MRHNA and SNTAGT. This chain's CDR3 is CASSPGGPGYNEQFF. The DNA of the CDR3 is TGTGCCAGCAGCCCAGGGGGGCCCGGCTACAATGAGCAGTTCTTC.

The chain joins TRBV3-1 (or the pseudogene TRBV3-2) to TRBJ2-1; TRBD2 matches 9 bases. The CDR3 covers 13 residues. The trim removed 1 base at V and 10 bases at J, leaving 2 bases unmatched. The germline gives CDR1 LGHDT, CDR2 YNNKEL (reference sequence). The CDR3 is CASSQVLAGEQFF. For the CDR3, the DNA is TGTGCCAGCAGCCAAGTACTAGCGGGCGAGCAGTTCTTC.

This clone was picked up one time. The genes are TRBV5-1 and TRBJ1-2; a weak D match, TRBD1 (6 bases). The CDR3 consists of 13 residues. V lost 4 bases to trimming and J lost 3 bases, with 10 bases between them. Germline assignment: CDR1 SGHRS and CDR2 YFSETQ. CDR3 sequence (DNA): TGCGCCAGCAGCCTCAACAGGGACTATGGCTACACCTTC. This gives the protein CASSLNRDYGYTF.

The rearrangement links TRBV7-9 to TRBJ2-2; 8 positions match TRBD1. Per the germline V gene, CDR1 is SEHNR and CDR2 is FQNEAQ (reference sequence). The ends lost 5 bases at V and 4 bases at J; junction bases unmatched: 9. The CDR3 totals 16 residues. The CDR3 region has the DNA TGTGCCAGCAGCCCGACAGGGGTCCGTGGCACCGGGGAGCTGTTTTTT. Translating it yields CASSPTGVRGTGELFF.

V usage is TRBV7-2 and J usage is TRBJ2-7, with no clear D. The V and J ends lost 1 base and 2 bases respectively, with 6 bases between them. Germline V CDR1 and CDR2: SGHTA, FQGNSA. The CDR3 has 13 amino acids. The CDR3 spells CASSLEWPYEQYF. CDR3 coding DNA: TGTGCCAGCAGCTTAGAGTGGCCCTACGAGCAGTACTTC.

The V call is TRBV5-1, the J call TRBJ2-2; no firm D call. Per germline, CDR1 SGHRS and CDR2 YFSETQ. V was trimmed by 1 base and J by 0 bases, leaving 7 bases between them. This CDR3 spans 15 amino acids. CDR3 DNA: TGCGCCAGCAGCTTGCTCGCTTCGAACACCGGGGAGCTGTTTTTT. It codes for CASSLLASNTGELFF.

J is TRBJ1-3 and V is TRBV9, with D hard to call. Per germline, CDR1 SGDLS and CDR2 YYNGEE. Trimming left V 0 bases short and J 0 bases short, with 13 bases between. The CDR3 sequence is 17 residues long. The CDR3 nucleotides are TGTGCCAGCAGCGTAGCTTCTTCTGTGAGCTCTGGAAACACCATATATTTT. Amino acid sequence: CASSVASSVSSGNTIYF.

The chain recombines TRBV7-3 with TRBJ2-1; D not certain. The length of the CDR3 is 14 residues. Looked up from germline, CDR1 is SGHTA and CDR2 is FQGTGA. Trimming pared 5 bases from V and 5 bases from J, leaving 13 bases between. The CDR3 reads CASSPDLQDNEQFF. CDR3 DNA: TGTGCCAGCAGCCCAGATCTCCAGGACAATGAGCAGTTCTTC.

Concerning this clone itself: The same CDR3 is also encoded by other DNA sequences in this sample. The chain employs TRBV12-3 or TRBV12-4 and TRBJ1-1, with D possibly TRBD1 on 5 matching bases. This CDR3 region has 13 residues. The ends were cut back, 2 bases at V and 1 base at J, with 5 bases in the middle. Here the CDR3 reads CASSLTGNTEAFF. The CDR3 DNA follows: TGTGCCAGCAGTTTAACAGGGAACACTGAAGCTTTCTTT.

The CDR3 region is CASSLGPSNQPQHF. CDR3 nucleotides: TGTGCCAGCAGCTTAGGACCTAGCAATCAGCCCCAGCATTTT. The chain links TRBV11-2 to TRBJ1-5, with no clear D. Germline-derived CDR1 and CDR2 are SGHAT and FQNNGV. The CDR3 is made up of 14 amino acids. The V end was cut by 1 base, the J end by 0 bases, with 4 bases between.

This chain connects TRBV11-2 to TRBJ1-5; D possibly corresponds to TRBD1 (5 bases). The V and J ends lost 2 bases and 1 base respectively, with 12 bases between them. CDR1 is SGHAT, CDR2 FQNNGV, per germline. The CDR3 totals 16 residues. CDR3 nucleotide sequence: TGTGCCAGCAGCTTATCAGGGCAGGCGAGCAATCAGCCCCAGCATTTT. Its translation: CASSLSGQASNQPQHF.

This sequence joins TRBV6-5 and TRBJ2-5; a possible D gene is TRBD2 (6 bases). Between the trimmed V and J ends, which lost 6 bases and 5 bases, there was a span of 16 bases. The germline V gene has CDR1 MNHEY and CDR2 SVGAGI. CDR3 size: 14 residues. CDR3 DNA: TGTGCCAGCAGGCCCTGGGGGGAATCGGAGACCCAGTACTTC. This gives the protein CASRPWGESETQYF.

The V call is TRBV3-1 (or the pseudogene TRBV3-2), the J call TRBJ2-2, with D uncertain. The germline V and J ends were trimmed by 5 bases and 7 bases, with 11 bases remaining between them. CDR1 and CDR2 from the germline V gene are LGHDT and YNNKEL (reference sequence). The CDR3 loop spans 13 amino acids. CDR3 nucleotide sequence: TGTGCCAGCAGCTTCCGGACCGACGGGGAGCTGTTTTTT. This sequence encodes CASSFRTDGELFF.